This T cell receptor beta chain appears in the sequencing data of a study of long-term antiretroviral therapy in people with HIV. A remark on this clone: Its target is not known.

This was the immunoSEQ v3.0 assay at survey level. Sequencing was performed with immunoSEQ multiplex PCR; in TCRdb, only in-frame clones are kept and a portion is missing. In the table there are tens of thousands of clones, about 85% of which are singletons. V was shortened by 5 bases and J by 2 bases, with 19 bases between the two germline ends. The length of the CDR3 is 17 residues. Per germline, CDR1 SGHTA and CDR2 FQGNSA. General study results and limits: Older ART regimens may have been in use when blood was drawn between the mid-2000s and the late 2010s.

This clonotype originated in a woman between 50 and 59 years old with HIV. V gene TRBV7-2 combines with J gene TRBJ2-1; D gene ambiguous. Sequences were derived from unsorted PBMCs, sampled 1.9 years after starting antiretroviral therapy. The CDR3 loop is CASSREVGRSPYNEQFF. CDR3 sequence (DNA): TGTGCCAGCAGCCGAGAGGTTGGACGCAGCCCCTACAATGAGCAGTTCTTC.